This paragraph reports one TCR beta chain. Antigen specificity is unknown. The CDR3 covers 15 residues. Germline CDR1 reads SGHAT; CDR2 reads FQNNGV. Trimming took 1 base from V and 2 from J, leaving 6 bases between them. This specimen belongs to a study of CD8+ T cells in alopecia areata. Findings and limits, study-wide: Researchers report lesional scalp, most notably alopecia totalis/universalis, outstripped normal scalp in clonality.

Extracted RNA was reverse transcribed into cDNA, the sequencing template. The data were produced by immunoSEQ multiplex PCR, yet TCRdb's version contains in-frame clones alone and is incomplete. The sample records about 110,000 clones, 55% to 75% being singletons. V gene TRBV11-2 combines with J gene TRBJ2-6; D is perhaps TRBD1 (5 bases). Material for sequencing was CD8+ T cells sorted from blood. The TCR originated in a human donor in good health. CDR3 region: CASSLVGAGANVLTF. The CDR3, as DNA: TGTGCCAGCAGCTTAGTAGGGGCTGGGGCCAACGTCCTGACTTTC. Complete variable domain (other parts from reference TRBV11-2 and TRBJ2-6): EAGVAQSPRYKIIEKRQSVAFWCNPISGHATLYWYQQILGQGPKLLIQFQNNGVVDDSQLPKDRFSAERLKGVDSTLKIQPAKLEDSAVYLCASSLVGAGANVLTFGAGSRLTVL.